These 7 T cell receptor beta chains share one sample of origin, sequenced in a study of technical replicates of blood from a few donors. The assay was immunoSEQ multiplex PCR, and TCRdb's table has in-frame clones only and misses some. The sample gives about 69,000 clones, 75% to 90% of which show up once; roughly 5% is in the top ten. The sequenced sample was PBMCs. The receptors originated from a human donor in good health. Some clones in this sample may be carry-over from other donors' samples.

J is TRBJ2-5 and V is TRBV10-3; TRBD1 is a possible D gene (6 bases). The CDR3 consists of 13 residues. The V gene lost 3 bases and the J gene lost 5 bases, with 10 bases spanning the gap. The V gene's germline CDR1 is ENHRY and CDR2 SYGVKD. The CDR3 nucleotides read TGTGCCATCAGTGATGGGGGCGGGGAGACCCAGTACTTC. Translating gives CAISDGGGETQYF.

V usage is TRBV4-1 and J usage is TRBJ2-3; 8 nucleotides align to TRBD1. CDR1 is MGHRA and CDR2 is YSYEKL in the germline V gene. J lost 2 bases, V lost 1 base, and 2 bases had no gene match. The CDR3 has 15 amino acids. The CDR3 DNA sequence: TGCGCCAGCAGCCAAGTGACAGGGGACACAGATACGCAGTATTTT. Translation gives CASSQVTGDTDTQYF.

This CDR3 is CASSPRSERRGPQHF. Written as DNA, the CDR3 is TGTGCCAGCAGCCCCCGTTCGGAGCGTCGAGGGCCCCAGCATTTT. V usage is TRBV7-6 and J usage is TRBJ1-5; D is uncertain. Per germline, CDR1 SGHVS and CDR2 FNYEAQ. Trimming left V 5 bases short and J 9 bases short, with 20 bases between. There are 15 residues in the CDR3. The complete variable domain, with remaining parts taken from reference TRBV7-6 and TRBJ1-5, reads GAGVSQSPRYKVTKRGQDVALRCDPISGHVSLYWYRQALGQGPEFLTYFNYEAQQDKSGLPNDRFSAERPEGSISTLTIQRTEQRDSAMYRCASSPRSERRGPQHFGDGTRLSIL.

The chain joins TRBV5-1 to TRBJ2-1, with TRBD2 identical over 9 bases. J was trimmed by 3 bases and V by 4 bases; bases with no gene match: 5. CDR1 and CDR2 from the germline V gene are SGHRS and YFSETQ. This CDR3 has 15 residues. The CDR3 nucleotides read TGCGCCAGCAGCAAGGGACTAGCAGACTACAATGAGCAGTTCTTC. Its protein is CASSKGLADYNEQFF.

This chain uses TRBV7-9 with TRBJ1-3; TRBD1 might be the D (5 bases). Germline V lookup: CDR1 SEHNR, CDR2 FQNEAQ (reference sequence). There are 14 residues in the CDR3. Between the trimmed V and J ends, which lost 7 bases and 0 bases, there was a span of 10 bases. The CDR3 DNA sequence: TGTGCCAGCACCCGACAGAGCTCTGGAAACACCATATATTTT. It specifies CASTRQSSGNTIYF.

The chain couples TRBV5-1 to TRBJ2-2; D is unresolved. This CDR3 contains 18 residues. The germline gives CDR1 SGHRS, CDR2 YFSETQ. V was trimmed by 4 bases and J by 3 bases, leaving 22 bases between them. The CDR3 loop reads CASSLLDEKLEYTGELFF. CDR3 sequence (DNA): TGCGCCAGCAGCCTCCTAGATGAGAAACTGGAGTACACCGGGGAGCTGTTTTTT.

The V call is TRBV9, the J call TRBJ1-1; the D gene is possibly TRBD1 (5 bases). This CDR3 is 13 amino acids long. V lost 0 bases to trimming and J lost 8 bases, with 11 bases between them. The germline V gene encodes CDR1 SGDLS and CDR2 YYNGEE. For the CDR3, the DNA is TGTGCCAGCAGCGTAGCTTCCGGGGGAGAAGCTTTCTTT. Its protein is CASSVASGGEAFF.